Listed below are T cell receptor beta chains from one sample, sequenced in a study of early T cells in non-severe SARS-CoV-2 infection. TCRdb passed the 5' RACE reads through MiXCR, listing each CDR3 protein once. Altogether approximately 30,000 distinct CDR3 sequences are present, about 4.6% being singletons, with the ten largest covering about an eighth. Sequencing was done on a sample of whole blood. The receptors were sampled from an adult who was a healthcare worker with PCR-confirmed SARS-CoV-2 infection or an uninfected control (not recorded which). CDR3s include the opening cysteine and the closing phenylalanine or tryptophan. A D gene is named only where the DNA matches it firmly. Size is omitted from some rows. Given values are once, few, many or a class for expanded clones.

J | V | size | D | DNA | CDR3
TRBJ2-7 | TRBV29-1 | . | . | TGCAGCGTCGGGGCTAGCACTCTCTACGAGCAGTACTTC | CSVGASTLYEQYF
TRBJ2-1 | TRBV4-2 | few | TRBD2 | TGTGCCAGCAGCCAAGAGGTAGCGGGAGGGCCTAGGGATGAGCAGTTCTTC | CASSQEVAGGPRDEQFF
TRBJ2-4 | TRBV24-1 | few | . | TGTGCCACCAGTGATTCGGGAGATCCCAAAAACATTCAGTACTTC | CATSDSGDPKNIQYF
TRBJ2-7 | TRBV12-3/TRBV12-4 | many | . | TGTGCCAGCAGGGTGGGACCTCGTCACGAGCAGTACTTC | CASRVGPRHEQYF
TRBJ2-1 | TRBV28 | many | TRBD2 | TGTGCCAGCAGTTTGCGGGGGATAGGTGAGCAGTTCTTC | CASSLRGIGEQFF
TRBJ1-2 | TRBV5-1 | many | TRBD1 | TGCGCCAGCAGCTTGGGACAGGGGACAGGTGGCTACACCTTC | CASSLGQGTGGYTF
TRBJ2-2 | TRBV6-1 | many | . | TGTGCCAGCAGTACAATACTAAACACCGGGGAGCTGTTTTTT | CASSTILNTGELFF
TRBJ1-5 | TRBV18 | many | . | TGTGCCAGCTCACCGGGAGAGGATCAGCCCCAGCATTTT | CASSPGEDQPQHF
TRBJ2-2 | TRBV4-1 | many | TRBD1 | TGCGCCAGCAGCCATAGACAGGGTCCGAACACCGGGGAGCTGTTTTTT | CASSHRQGPNTGELFF
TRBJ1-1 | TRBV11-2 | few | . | TGTGCCAGCAGCTTAGTGGGGACACTCTACACTGAAGCTTTCTTT | CASSLVGTLYTEAFF
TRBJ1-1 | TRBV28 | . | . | TGTGCCAGCCTTGATTCTCCTTTGGCTGAAGCTTTCTTT | CASLDSPLAEAFF
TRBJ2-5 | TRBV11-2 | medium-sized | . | TGTGCCAGCAGCTTTAGGGCGCTGGGAGAGACCCAGTACTTC | CASSFRALGETQYF
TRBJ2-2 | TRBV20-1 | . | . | TGCAGTGCTAGAGTCAGACCGGCAGTCGGGGAGCTGTTTTTT | CSARVRPAVGELFF
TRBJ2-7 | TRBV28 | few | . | TGTGCCAGCAGTCTTTTGGGGCCTGGGTACGAGCAGTACTTC | CASSLLGPGYEQYF
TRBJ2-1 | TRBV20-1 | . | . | TGCAGTGCTAGCCCCGGGGGCGGACAGTTCTTC | CSASPGGGQFF